The rows below give T cell receptor beta chains drawn from one sample of a study of OX40 agonist ivuxolimab in advanced cancers. Using immunoSEQ multiplex PCR, the repertoire was profiled, and TCRdb retains in-frame clones only, with some absent. The sample lists some 99,000 clones; 80% to 95% were seen once. The specimen was CD4+ or CD8+ T cells sorted from blood, collected in a trial of the OX40 agonist ivuxolimab. The source is an adult with an advanced solid tumor such as melanoma, head and neck, liver or kidney cancer. Each CDR3 is given with its conserved first and last residue. D genes are given only for firm matches. Rows may omit the clone size; those that give it use once, few, many or a size class.

d_call j_call clone_size v_call cdr3_nt cdr3_aa
TRBD1 TRBJ1-4 . TRBV19 TGTGCCAGTAGTAACGGACAGGGGGCCCTCCCAACTAATGAAAAACTGTTTTTT CASSNGQGALPTNEKLFF
. TRBJ1-2 once TRBV6-5 TGTGCCAGCAGTTACAACCGCCGACAGGTCCACCGCTACACCTTC CASSYNRRQVHRYTF
TRBD2 TRBJ2-5 . TRBV4-3 TGCGCCAGCAGCCAAGGACTAGCGAATACCCAAGAGACCCAGTACTTC CASSQGLANTQETQYF
. TRBJ2-2 few TRBV27 TGTGCCAGCAGTTTGCGCGCCGGGGAGCTGTTTTTT CASSLRAGELFF
. TRBJ2-2 . TRBV18 TGTGCCAGCTCACCCGGACCGATCCTCGAGCGGGAGCTGTTTTTT CASSPGPILERELFF
TRBD2 TRBJ2-2 . TRBV11-2 TGTGCCAGCAGCTTCGTCGGGCGGGAGCGGGGCGGGGAGCTGTTTTTT CASSFVGRERGGELFF
. TRBJ2-1 . TRBV21-1 TGTGCCAGCACCACGGCGACTCCCGGACAGAACAATGAGCAGTTCTTC CASTTATPGQNNEQFF
. TRBJ2-3 . TRBV4-3 TGCGCCAGCAGCCAAGATCCTAGCGCCTCAGATACGCAGTATTTT CASSQDPSASDTQYF
TRBD2 TRBJ2-7 . TRBV5-1 TGCGCCAGCAGCCGAGGGACTAGCGGGACCTACGAGCAGTACTTC CASSRGTSGTYEQYF
TRBD1 TRBJ2-4 . TRBV18 TGTGCCAGCTCATCGGGGACAGGTTATATTCAGTACTTC CASSSGTGYIQYF
TRBD2 TRBJ2-7 . TRBV11-2 TGTGCCAGCAGTCCCGGACTAGCGGGAGTTTACGAGCAGTACTTC CASSPGLAGVYEQYF
TRBD1 TRBJ2-7 . TRBV14 TGTGCCAGCAGACCTAGCGGACAGGGGGCGTTAGGATACGAGCAGTACTTC CASRPSGQGALGYEQYF
. TRBJ2-7 . TRBV6-5 TGTGCCAGCAGGTTGCAGGTTGGCGGAGCCTACGAGCAGTACTTC CASRLQVGGAYEQYF
TRBD2 TRBJ2-1 . TRBV10-3 TGTGCCATCAGAAGACCAGCGGGAGGCAACAATGAGCAGTTCTTC CAIRRPAGGNNEQFF
. TRBJ2-5 . TRBV19 TGTGCCAGTAGTCCAACTAGCCCCCAAGAGACCCAGTACTTC CASSPTSPQETQYF
. TRBJ2-7 once TRBV10-1 TGCGCCAGCAGTGAGTCTCCCAGGAGATACTACGAGCAGTACTTC CASSESPRRYYEQYF
TRBD2 TRBJ2-1 . TRBV19 TGTGCCAGTAGCCCCCAGCGGGAGTTTATCAATGAGCAGTTCTTC CASSPQREFINEQFF
. TRBJ2-5 . TRBV19 TGTGCCAGTAGTACCTGGAGGGGGGCAGGGGGAGAGACCCAGTACTTC CASSTWRGAGGETQYF
. TRBJ1-3 . TRBV30 TGTGCCTGGAGTGAGCCAGGGAGAAACACCATATATTTT CAWSEPGRNTIYF
TRBD2 TRBJ2-5 . TRBV11-3 TGTGCCAGCAGCTCAGGACTAGCGGAAGAGACCCAGTACTTC CASSSGLAEETQYF